The entry below describes one TCR beta chain. The sample comes from a study of blood T cell repertoires in COVID-19. Study context: COVID-19 samples from acute and convalescent phases originated in the United States, Italy and Spain. Sources were T cells, B-cell-depleted T cells, or PBMCs; the material itself was cDNA or gDNA.

V lost 0 bases, J lost 3 bases, and 2 bases stayed unmatched. This CDR3 spans 15 amino acids. CDR1 and CDR2 (germline): MGHRA, YSYEKL. Per the original data handling: Counts of nucleated cells, estimated from reference gene primer amplification, were obtained. TCRdb keeps only in-frame clones here, not all; method: immunoSEQ multiplex PCR. The DNA was the basis for D and trimming; V, J and clone size are from that table. This sample yields about 300,000 clones, of which around 88% are seen a single time; approximately 4.2% belongs to the top ten. V and J are TRBV4-1 and TRBJ1-1; 9 nucleotides align to TRBD1. The origin of this receptor is a middle-aged man with acute or convalescent COVID-19. Sequences were obtained from peripheral blood. CDR3: CASSQDTGGYTEAFF. In DNA form, the CDR3 reads TGCGCCAGCAGCCAAGATACAGGGGGCTACACTGAAGCTTTCTTT.